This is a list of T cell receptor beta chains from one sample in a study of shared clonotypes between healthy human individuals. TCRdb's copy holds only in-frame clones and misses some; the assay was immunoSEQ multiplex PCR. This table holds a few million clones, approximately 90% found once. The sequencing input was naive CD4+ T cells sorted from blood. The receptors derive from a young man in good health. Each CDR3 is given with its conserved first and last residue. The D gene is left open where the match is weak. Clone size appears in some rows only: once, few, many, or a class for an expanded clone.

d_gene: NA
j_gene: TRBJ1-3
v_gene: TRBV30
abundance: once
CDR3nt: TGTGCCTGGAGTTCCCCGAACACCATATATTTT
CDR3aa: CAWSSPNTIYF

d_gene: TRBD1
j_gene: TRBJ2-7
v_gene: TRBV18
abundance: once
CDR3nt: TGTGCCAGCTCACCAAGACAGGGGTTGAGATCCTACGAGCAGTACTTC
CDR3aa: CASSPRQGLRSYEQYF

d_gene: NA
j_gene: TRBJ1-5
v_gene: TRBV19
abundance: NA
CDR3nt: TGTGCCAGTAGTACAGACACGGGCAATCAGCCCCAGCATTTT
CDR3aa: CASSTDTGNQPQHF

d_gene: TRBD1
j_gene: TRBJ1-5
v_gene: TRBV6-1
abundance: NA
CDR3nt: TGTGCCAGCAGTGAAACCACAGGGGGTGAGCAGCCCCAGCATTTT
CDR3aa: CASSETTGGEQPQHF

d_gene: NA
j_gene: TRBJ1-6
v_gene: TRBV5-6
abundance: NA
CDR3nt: TGTGCCAGCAGCTTGGCAGTTAATTCACCCCTCCACTTT
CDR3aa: CASSLAVNSPLHF

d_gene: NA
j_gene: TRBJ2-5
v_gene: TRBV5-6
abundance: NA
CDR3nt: TGTGCCAGCAGCTTGTCAGGGCCTGGGACCCAGTACTTC
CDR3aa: CASSLSGPGTQYF

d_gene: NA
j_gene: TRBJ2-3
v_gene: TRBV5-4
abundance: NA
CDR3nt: TGTGCCAGCAGCTTGGAACCCCAAGGTGTAGATACGCAGTATTTT
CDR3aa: CASSLEPQGVDTQYF

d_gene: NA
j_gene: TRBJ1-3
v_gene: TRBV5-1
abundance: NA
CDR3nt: TGCGCCAGCAGCTTCACAGGGTTAGTCTTCGGAGAGGACGAAGAGGGAAACACCATATATTTT
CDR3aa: CASSFTGLVFGEDEEGNTIYF

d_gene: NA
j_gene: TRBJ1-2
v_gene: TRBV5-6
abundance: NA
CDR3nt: TGTGCCAGCAGCTTGGGGGGCGGGGGTCGTAGTGGCTACACCTTC
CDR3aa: CASSLGGGGRSGYTF

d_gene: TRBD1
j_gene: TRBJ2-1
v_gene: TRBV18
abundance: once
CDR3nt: TGTGCCAGCTCACCAGAGGGACAGCCCTCCTACAATGAGCAGTTCTTC
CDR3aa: CASSPEGQPSYNEQFF

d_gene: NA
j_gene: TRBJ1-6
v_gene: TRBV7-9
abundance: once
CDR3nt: TGTGCCAGCAGTCCAGGGGTGCAGGATTCACCCCTCCACTTT
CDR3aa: CASSPGVQDSPLHF

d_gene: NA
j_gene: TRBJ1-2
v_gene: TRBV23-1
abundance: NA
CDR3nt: TGCGCCAGCAGTCTTGCACTCTCTGGCTACACCTTC
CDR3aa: CASSLALSGYTF

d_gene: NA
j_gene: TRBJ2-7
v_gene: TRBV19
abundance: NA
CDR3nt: TGTGCCAGTAGTACCGGCCCGCCTTACGAGCAGTACTTC
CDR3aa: CASSTGPPYEQYF

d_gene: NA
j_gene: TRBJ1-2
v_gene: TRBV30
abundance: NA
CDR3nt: TGTGCCTGGGGACCGGGAGGTGACTATGGCTACACCTTC
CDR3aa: CAWGPGGDYGYTF

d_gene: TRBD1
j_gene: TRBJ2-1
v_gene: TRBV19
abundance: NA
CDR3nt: TGTGCCAGCTCGGGACAGGGAGGTTTTGGGCAGTTCTTC
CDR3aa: CASSGQGGFGQFF

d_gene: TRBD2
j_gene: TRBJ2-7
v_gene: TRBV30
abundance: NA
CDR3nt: TGTGCCTGGAGTAGCGGGAGCTCCCCCTACGAGCAGTACTTC
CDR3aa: CAWSSGSSPYEQYF

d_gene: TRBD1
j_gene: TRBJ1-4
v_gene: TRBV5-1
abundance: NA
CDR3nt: TGCGCCAGCAGCTTAACAGGACAGGGGGCAACTAATGAAAAACTGTTTTTT
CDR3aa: CASSLTGQGATNEKLFF

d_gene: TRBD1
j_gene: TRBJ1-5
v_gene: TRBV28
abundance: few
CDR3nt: TGTGCCAGCAGTATCCGGGACAGGGTGCAGCCCCAGCATTTT
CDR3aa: CASSIRDRVQPQHF

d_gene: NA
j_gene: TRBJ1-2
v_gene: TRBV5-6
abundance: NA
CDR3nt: TGTGCCAGCAGCTTGGGCTTTACAGGGTTCTATGGCTACACCTTC
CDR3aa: CASSLGFTGFYGYTF

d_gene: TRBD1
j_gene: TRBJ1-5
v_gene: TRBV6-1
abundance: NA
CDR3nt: TGTGCCAGCAGTGGACCAGGGACAGGGGGCTTGGTCCACAATCAGCCCCAGCATTTT
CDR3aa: CASSGPGTGGLVHNQPQHF

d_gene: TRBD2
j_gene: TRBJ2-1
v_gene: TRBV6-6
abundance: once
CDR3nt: TGTGCCAGCAGTCCTTTAATAGCGGGGGCCTACAATGAGCAGTTCTTC
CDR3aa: CASSPLIAGAYNEQFF

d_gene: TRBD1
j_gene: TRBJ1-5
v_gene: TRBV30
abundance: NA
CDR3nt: TGTGCCTGGTCGGGACAGGGCAGTCAGCCCCAGCATTTT
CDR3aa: CAWSGQGSQPQHF

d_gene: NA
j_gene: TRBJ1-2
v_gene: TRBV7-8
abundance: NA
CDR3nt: TGTGCCAGCAGCTTAGTTGGGGGTGGCTACACCTTC
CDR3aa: CASSLVGGGYTF

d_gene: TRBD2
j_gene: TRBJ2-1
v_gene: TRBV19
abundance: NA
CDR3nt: TGTGCCAGTAGGCTAGCGGGGGCCCTCCCTGGCAATGAGCAGTTCTTC
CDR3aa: CASRLAGALPGNEQFF

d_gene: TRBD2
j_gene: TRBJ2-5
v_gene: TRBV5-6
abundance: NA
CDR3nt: TGTGCCAGCAGCTCTAGGGGTCTAGCGGGGCAAGAGACCCAGTACTTC
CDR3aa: CASSSRGLAGQETQYF

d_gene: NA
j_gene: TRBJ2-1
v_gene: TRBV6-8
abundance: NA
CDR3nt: TGTGCCAGCAGTTATCCTGGGACCCCCGGGGTGAATGAGCAGTTCTTC
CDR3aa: CASSYPGTPGVNEQFF

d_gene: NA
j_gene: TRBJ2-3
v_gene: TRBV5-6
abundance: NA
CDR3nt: TGTGCCAGCAGCCTACCGACGGGCCGAGGGCCGTATTTT
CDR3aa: CASSLPTGRGPYF

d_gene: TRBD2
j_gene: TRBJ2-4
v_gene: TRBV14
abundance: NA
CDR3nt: TGTGCCAGCAGCTATGGGACTAGCGGGGGGGGTCCCCTTCAGTACTTC
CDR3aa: CASSYGTSGGGPLQYF

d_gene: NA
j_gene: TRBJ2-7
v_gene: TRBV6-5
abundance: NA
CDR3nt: TGTGCCAGCAGTAAATACTCCGACGGCTCCTACGAGCAGTACTTC
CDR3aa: CASSKYSDGSYEQYF

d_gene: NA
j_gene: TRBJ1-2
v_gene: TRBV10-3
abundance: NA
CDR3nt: TGTGCCATCAATGTAGGGGACTATGGCTACACCTTC
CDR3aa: CAINVGDYGYTF

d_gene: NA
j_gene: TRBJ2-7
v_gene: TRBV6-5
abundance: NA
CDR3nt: TGTGCCAGCAGTTCTTCCGGGACAATCCCCTTCGAGCAGTACTTC
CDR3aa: CASSSSGTIPFEQYF

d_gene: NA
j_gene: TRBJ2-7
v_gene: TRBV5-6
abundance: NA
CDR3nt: TGTGCCAGCAGCTTGGGTGCCGGGCTCGAGCAGTACTTC
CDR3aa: CASSLGAGLEQYF

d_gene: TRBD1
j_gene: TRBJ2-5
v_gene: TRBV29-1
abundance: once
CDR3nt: TGCAGCGTAGCGGACAGGGGGCTCGGGACCCAGTACTTC
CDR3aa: CSVADRGLGTQYF

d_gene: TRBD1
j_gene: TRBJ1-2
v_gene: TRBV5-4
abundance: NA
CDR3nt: TGTGCCAGCAGCTCAGGGGGCCCTAACTATGGCTACACCTTC
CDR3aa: CASSSGGPNYGYTF

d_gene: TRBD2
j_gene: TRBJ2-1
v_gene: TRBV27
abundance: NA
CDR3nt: TGTGCCAGCAGTTTACGACTAGCGGGAGTGAGGTCCTACAATGAGCAGTTCTTC
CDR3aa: CASSLRLAGVRSYNEQFF

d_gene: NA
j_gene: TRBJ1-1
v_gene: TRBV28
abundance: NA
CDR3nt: TGTGCCAGCAGTTCGGGGACGGGCACTGAAGCTTTCTTT
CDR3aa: CASSSGTGTEAFF

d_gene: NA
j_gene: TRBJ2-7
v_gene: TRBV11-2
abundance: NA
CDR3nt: TGTGCCAGCAGCTTATCGGGACCAGGGTTCTACGAGCAGTACTTC
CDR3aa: CASSLSGPGFYEQYF

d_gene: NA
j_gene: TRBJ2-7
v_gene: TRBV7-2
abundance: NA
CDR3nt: TGTGCCAGCAGCGCGACAGGACGCGAGCAGTACTTC
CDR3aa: CASSATGREQYF

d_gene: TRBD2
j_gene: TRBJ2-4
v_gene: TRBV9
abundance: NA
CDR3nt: TGTGCCAGCAGCGCCGACCCGGGACTAGCGGGAGGGCCGGCCAAAAACATTCAGTACTTC
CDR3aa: CASSADPGLAGGPAKNIQYF

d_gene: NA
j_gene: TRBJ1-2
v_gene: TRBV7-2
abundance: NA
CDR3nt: TGTGCCAGCAGCCCAGACGCCAGGGTTAGCTATGGCTACACCTTC
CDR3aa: CASSPDARVSYGYTF